The subject of this entry is one TCR beta chain. Its specificity is not known. This sample also contains other DNA sequences that code for the same CDR3. This specimen belongs to a study of neoadjuvant anti-PD-1 for oral cavity cancer. Germline CDR1 is MDHEN and CDR2 is SYDVKM. V was trimmed by 2 bases and J by 1 base, leaving 10 bases between them. This CDR3 comprises 15 residues. Measured with immunoSEQ multiplex PCR; TCRdb has only the in-frame clones, and not every one. This sample has about 15,000 clones, with 30% to 45% found just once. As to time point: after neoadjuvant nivolumab, at surgical resection. Notes on the study in general: Larger post-treatment preexisting tumor clones tracked with greater tumor shrinkage.

The receptor was derived from a person between 35 and 79 years old with oral cavity squamous cell carcinoma. The V call is TRBV28, the J call TRBJ2-3; maybe TRBD1 (5 bases). The material was tumor tissue, obtained after nivolumab (anti-PD-1) treatment. In nucleotides, the CDR3 is TGTGCCAGCAGTTTAGGCCAGGGTGGCACAGATACGCAGTATTTT. Its protein is CASSLGQGGTDTQYF.